This entry features one TCR beta chain sequence. The data were obtained in a study of T cell responses to AZD1222 COVID-19 vaccine. Profiled with immunoSEQ multiplex PCR; TCRdb holds only in-frame clones, not every one. There are 95,000 to 120,000 clones in the sample; 85% to 90% occur only once, and approximately 3% lies in the top ten. Germline V gene sequence: CDR1 MDHEN, CDR2 SYDVKM. The CDR3 is made up of 15 amino acids. The V end was cut by 6 bases, the J end by 1 base, with 12 bases between. The material sequenced was peripheral blood, taken on day 0 of AZD1222 vaccination. The chain joins TRBV28 to TRBJ2-2; D is tentatively TRBD1 or TRBD2 (5 bases each). This receptor was taken from an adult in good health. CDR3 protein: CASSTLGENTGELFF. The CDR3 DNA reads as TGTGCCAGCAGCACACTAGGGGAGAACACCGGGGAGCTGTTTTTT.